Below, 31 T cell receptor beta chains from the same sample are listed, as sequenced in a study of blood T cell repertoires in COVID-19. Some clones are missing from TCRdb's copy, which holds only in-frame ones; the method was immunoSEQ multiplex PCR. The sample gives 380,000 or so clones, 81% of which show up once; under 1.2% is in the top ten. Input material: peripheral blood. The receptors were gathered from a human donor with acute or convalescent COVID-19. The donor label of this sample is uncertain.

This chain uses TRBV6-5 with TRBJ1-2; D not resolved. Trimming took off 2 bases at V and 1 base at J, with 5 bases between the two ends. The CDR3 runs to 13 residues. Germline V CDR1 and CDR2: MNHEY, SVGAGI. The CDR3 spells CASSYQVNYGYTF. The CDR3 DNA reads TGTGCCAGCAGTTACCAGGTTAACTATGGCTACACCTTC.

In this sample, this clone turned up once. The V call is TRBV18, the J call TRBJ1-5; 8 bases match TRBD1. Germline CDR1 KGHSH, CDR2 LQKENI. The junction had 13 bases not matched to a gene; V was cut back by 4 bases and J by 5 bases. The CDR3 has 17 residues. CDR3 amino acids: CASSLQGQGAPHQPQHF. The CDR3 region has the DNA TGTGCCAGCTCACTTCAGGGTCAGGGGGCCCCCCATCAGCCCCAGCATTTT.

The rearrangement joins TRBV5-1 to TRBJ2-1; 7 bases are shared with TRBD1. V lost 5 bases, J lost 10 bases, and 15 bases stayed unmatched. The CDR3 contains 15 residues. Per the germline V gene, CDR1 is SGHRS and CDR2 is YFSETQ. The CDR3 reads CASSGGRGGSTEQFF. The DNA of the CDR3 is TGCGCCAGCAGTGGTGGTAGAGGGGGCAGCACGGAGCAGTTCTTC.

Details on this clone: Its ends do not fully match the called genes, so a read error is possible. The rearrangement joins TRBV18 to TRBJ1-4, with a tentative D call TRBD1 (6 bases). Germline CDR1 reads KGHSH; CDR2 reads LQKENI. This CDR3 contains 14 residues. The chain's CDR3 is CASSPHRDDEKLFF. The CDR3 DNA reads TGTGCCAGCTCCCCACACAGGGATGATGAAAAACTGTTTTTT.

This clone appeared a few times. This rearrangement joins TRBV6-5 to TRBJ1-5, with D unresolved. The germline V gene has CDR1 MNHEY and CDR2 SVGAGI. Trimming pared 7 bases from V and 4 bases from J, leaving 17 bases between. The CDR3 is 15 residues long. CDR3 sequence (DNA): TGTGCCAGCATCGAAGGCGGCAGCCTAAATCAGCCCCAGCATTTT. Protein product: CASIEGGSLNQPQHF.

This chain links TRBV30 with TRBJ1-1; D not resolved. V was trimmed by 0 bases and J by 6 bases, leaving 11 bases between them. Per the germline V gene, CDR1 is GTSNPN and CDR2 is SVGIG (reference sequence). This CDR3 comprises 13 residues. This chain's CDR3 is CAWSVGRRAEAFF. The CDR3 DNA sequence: TGTGCCTGGAGTGTAGGCAGGAGGGCTGAAGCTTTCTTT.

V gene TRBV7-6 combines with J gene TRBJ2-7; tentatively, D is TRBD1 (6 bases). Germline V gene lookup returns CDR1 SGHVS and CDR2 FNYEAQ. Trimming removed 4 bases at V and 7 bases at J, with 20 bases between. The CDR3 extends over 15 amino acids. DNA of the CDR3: TGTGCCAGCAGCTCGAGAGGGGTCCCAGGGGTTGAGCAGTACTTC. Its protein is CASSSRGVPGVEQYF.

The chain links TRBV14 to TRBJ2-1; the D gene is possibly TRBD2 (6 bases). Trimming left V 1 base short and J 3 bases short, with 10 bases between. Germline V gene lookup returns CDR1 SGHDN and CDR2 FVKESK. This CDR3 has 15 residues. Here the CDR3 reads CASSQVGSGYNEQFF. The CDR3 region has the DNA TGTGCCAGCAGCCAAGTCGGGAGCGGCTACAATGAGCAGTTCTTC.

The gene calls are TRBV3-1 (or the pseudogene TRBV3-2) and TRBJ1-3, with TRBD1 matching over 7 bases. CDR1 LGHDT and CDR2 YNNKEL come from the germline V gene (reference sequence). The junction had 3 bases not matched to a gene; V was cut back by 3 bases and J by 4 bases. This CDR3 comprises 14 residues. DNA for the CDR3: TGTGCCAGCAGCCAGAAAGGGGGCGGAAACACCATATATTTT. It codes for CASSQKGGGNTIYF.

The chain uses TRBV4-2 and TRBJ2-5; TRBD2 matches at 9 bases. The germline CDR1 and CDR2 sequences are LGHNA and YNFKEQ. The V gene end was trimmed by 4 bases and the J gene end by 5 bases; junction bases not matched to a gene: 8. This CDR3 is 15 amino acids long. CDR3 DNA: TGTGCCAGCAGCCCCGGGACTAGCATAGGGGAGACCCAGTACTTC. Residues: CASSPGTSIGETQYF.

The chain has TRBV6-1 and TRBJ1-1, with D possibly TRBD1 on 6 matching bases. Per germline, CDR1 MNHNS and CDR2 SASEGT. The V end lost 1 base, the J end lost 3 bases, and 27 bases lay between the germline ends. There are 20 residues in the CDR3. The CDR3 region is CASSEGQGFARSWIDTEAFF. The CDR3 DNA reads TGTGCCAGCAGTGAAGGCCAGGGGTTCGCAAGAAGCTGGATAGACACTGAAGCTTTCTTT.

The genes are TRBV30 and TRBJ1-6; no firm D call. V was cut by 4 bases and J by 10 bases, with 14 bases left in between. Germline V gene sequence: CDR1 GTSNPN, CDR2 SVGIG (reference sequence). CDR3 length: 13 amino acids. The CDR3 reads CAWNRQENSPLHF. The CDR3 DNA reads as TGTGCCTGGAACCGACAAGAAAACTCACCCCTCCACTTT.

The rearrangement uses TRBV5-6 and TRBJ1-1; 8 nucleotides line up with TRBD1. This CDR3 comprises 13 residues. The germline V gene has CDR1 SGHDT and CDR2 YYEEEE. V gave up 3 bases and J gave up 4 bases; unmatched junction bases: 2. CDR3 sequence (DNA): TGTGCCAGCAGCTCAACAGGGGGCACTGAAGCTTTCTTT. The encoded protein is CASSSTGGTEAFF.

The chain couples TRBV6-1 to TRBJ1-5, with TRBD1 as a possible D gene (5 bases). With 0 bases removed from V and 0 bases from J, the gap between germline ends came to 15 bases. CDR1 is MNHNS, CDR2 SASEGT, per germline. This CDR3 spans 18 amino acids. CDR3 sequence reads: CASSEAAGRGYSNQPQHF. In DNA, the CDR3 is TGTGCCAGCAGTGAAGCAGCAGGTAGGGGATATAGCAATCAGCCCCAGCATTTT.

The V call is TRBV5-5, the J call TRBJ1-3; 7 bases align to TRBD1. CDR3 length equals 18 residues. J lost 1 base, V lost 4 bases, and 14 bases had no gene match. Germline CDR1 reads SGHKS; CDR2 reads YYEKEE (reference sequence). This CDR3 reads CASSQRSAGGFSGNTIYF. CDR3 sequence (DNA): TGTGCCAGCAGCCAGAGGTCTGCAGGGGGATTTTCTGGAAACACCATATATTTT.

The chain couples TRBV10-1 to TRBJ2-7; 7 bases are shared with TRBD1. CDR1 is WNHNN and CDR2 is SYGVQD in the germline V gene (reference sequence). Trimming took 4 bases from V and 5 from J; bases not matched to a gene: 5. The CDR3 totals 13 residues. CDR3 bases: TGCGCCAGCAGTGGACAGGGTGTTGACGAGCAGTACTTC. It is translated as CASSGQGVDEQYF.

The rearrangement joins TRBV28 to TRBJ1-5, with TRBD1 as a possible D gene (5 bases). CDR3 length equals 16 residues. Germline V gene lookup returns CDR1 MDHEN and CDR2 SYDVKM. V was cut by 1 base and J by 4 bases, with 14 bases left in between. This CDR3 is CASSLSFAGGNQPQHF. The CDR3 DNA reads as TGTGCCAGCAGTTTATCCTTTGCCGGGGGAAATCAGCCCCAGCATTTT.

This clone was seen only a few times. This chain's CDR3 is CASSLGQVQETQYF. The DNA for the CDR3 is TGTGCCAGCAGCTTGGGACAGGTTCAAGAGACCCAGTACTTC. The chain employs TRBV5-8 and TRBJ2-5; D possibly corresponds to TRBD1 (6 bases). The CDR3 runs to 14 residues. Trimming left V 0 bases short and J 2 bases short, with 8 bases between. Germline CDR1 reads SGHTS; CDR2 reads YDEGEE.

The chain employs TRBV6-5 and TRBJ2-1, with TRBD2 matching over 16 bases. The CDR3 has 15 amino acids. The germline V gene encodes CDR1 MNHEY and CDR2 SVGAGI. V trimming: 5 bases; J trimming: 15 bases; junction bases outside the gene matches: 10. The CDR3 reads CASSPGTSGRVMGFF. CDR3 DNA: TGTGCCAGCAGTCCGGGGACTAGCGGGAGGGTGATGGGGTTCTTC.

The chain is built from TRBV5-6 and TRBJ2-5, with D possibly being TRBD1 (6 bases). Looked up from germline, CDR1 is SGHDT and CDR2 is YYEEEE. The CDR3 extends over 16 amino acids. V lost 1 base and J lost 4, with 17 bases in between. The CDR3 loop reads CASSLSAQGIGETQYF. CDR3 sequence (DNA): TGTGCCAGCAGCTTGTCTGCTCAGGGGATAGGAGAGACCCAGTACTTC.

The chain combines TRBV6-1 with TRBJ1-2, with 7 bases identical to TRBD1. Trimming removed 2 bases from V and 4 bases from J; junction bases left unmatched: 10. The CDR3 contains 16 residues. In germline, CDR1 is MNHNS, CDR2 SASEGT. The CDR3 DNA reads TGTGCCAGCAGTGAAAGCGGAGGGGGACAGTTCTATGGCTACACCTTC. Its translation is CASSESGGGQFYGYTF.

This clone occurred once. DNA for the CDR3: TGTGCCAGCTCACCGGACAGGCGAAATTCACCCCTCCACTTT. Its protein is CASSPDRRNSPLHF. This sequence joins TRBV18 and TRBJ1-6; TRBD1 aligns across 7 bases. This CDR3 is built from 14 residues. Looked up from germline, CDR1 is KGHSH and CDR2 is LQKENI. V lost 3 bases to trimming and J lost 7 bases; unmatched junction nucleotides: 3.

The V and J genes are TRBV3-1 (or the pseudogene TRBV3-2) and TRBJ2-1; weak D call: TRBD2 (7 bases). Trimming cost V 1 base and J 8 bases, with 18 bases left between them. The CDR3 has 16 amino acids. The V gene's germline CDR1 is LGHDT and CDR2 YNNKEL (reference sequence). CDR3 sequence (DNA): TGTGCCAGCAGCCAAGTCACCCCGAGGGGGGGCCATGAGCAGTTCTTC. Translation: CASSQVTPRGGHEQFF.

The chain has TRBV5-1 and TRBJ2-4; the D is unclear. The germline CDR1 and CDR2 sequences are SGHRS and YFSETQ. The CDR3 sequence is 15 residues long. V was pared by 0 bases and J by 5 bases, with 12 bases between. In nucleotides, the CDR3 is TGCGCCAGCAGCTTGGCCCCGGGTGCCGAAAACATTCAGTACTTC. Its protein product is CASSLAPGAENIQYF.

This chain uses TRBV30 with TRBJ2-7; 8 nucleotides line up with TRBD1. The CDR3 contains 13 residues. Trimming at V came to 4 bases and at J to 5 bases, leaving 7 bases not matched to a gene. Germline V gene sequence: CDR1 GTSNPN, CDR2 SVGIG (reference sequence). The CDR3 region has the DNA TGTGCCTGGATTGGACAGGGTAGGAACGAGCAGTACTTC. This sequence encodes CAWIGQGRNEQYF.

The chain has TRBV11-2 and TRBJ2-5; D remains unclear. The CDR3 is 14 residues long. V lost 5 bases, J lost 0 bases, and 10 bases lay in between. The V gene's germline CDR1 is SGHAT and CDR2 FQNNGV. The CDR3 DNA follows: TGTGCCAGCAGCCCAGATTTGTACCAAGAGACCCAGTACTTC. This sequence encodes CASSPDLYQETQYF.

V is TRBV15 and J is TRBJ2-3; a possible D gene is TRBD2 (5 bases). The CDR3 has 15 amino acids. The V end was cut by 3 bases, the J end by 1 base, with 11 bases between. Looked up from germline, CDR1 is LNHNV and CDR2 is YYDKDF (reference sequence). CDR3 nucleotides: TGTGCCACCAGCAGCGGGTGGCGGGGCACAGATACGCAGTATTTT. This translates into CATSSGWRGTDTQYF.

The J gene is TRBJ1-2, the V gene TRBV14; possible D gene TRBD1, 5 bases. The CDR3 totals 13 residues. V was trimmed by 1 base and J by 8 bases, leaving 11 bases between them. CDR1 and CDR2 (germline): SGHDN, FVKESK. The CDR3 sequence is CASSQAQGGGYTF. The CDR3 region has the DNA TGTGCCAGCAGCCAAGCGCAGGGAGGGGGCTACACCTTC.

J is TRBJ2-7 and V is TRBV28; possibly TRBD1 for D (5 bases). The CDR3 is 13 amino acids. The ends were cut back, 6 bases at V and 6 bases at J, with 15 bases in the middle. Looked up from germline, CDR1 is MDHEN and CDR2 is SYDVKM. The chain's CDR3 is CASSSLPGFEQYF. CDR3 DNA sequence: TGTGCCAGCAGCTCGTTACCAGGGTTCGAGCAGTACTTC. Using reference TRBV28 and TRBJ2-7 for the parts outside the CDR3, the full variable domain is DVKVTQSSRYLVKRTGEKVFLECVQDMDHENMFWYRQDPGLGLRLIYFSYDVKMKEKGDIPEGYSVSREKKERFSLILESASTNQTSMYLCASSSLPGFEQYFGPGTRLTVT.

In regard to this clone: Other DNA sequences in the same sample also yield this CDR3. The CDR3 loop reads CASSLARSYSGNTIYF. The CDR3 DNA follows: TGTGCCAGCAGCTTAGCGCGGAGTTACTCTGGAAACACCATATATTTT. The V and J genes are TRBV7-2 and TRBJ1-3; D uncertain. This CDR3 region has 16 residues. V was trimmed by 0 bases and J by 0 bases, leaving 9 bases between them. The germline V gene has CDR1 SGHTA and CDR2 FQGNSA.

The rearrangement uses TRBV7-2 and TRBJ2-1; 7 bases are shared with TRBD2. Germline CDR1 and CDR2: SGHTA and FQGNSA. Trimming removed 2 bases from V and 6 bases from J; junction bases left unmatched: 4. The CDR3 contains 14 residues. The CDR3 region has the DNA TGTGCCAGCAGCTTAAGCGGGATGGTCAATGAGCAGTTCTTC. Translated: CASSLSGMVNEQFF.